This T cell receptor (beta chain) was sequenced for a study of spatial heterogeneity in lung cancer. Worth noting for this clonotype: Its antigen is undetermined.

Each CDR3 protein is one row after TCRdb ran MiXCR on the 5' RACE reads. The sample comprises 110,000 or so distinct CDR3 sequences, more than 10% of which are singletons, and approximately 24% rests with the top ten. The study's findings and limits: At tumor resection, ubiquitous expanded TCRs were detected in blood more often than later.

Sample time point: blood at routine non-recurrence follow-up after resection. CDR1 and CDR2 (germline): SGHNT, YYREEE (reference sequence). The CDR3 is 14 residues long. V shed 3 bases and J 9 bases; nucleotides not matched to a gene: 2. The receptor comes from a female donor with early-stage non-small cell lung cancer. Material: PBMCs, obtained at follow-up. J is TRBJ2-1 and V is TRBV5-4; 14 bases align to TRBD2. Written as DNA, the CDR3 is TGTGCCAGCAGCTCGGGACTAGCGGGAGTTGAGCAGTTCTTC. Amino acid sequence: CASSSGLAGVEQFF.